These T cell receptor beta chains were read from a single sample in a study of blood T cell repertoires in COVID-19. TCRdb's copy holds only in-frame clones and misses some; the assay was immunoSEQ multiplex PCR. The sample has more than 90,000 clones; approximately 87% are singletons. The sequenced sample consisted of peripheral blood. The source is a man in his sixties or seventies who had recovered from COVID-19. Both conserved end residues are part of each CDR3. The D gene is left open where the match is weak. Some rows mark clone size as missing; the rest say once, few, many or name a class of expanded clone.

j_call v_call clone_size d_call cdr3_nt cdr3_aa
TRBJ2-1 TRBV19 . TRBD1 TGTGCCAGTAGTGCCTTCCAGGGGGCGCGCGACAATGAGCAGTTCTTC CASSAFQGARDNEQFF
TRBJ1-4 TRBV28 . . TGTGCCAGCAGACTCCAGGGAATCTTAACTAATGAAAAACTGTTTTTT CASRLQGILTNEKLFF
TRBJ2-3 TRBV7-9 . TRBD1 TGTGCCAGCAGCTATGGACAGGGGGCTAGCACAGATACGCAGTATTTT CASSYGQGASTDTQYF
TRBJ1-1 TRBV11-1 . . TGTGCCAGCAGTTTCATACAGGGTAACACTGAAGCTTTCTTT CASSFIQGNTEAFF
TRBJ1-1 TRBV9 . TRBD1 TGTGCCAGCGCCGCGGGACAGGTGAACACTGAAGCTTTCTTT CASAAGQVNTEAFF
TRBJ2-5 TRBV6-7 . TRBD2 TGTGCCAGCAGTTACTCGACTAGCGGGGGGACTAAGTCGGAGACCCAGTACTTC CASSYSTSGGTKSETQYF
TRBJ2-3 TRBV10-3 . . TGTGCCATCAGTGGACTAGGCACAGATACGCAGTATTTT CAISGLGTDTQYF
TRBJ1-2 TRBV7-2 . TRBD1 TGTGCCAGCAGCCTGGGACAGGACTATGGCTACACCTTC CASSLGQDYGYTF
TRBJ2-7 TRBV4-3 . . TGCGCCAGCAGCCAAGTGACAAACTACGAGCAGTACTTC CASSQVTNYEQYF
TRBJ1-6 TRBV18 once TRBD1 TGTGCCAGCTCACCGACAGGGGACTATAATTCACCCCTCCACTTT CASSPTGDYNSPLHF
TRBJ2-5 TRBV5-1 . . TGCGCCAGCAGCTTTTCCGGTACAGAGACCCAGTACTTC CASSFSGTETQYF
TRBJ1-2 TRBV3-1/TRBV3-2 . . TGTGCCAGCAGCCCCGTTGCAGTTAACTATGGCTACACCTTC CASSPVAVNYGYTF
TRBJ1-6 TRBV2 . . TGTGCCAGCAGTGAGATAAGGCAGGACTCCTATAATTCACCCCTCCACTTT CASSEIRQDSYNSPLHF
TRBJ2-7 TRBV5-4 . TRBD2 TGTGCCAGCAGCTCCGCCCGCAGCGGGAACTACGAGCAGTACTTC CASSSARSGNYEQYF
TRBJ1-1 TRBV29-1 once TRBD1 TGCAGCGTTGAGAGACAGGGGGCTGGGACTGAAGCTTTCTTT CSVERQGAGTEAFF
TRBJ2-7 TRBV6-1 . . TGTGCCAGCAGTGAAGCGGGACACGCCTACGAGCAGTACTTC CASSEAGHAYEQYF
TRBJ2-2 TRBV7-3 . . TGTGCCAGCAGCTCGGGACAGAACACCGGGGAGCTGTTTTTT CASSSGQNTGELFF
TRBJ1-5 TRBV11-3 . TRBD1 TGTGCCAGCAGTCCAGACAGGGGCAATCAGCCCCAGCATTTT CASSPDRGNQPQHF
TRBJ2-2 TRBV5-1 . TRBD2 TGCGCCAGCAGCTTGGGTCTAGCGGGGAACACCGGGGAGCTGTTTTTT CASSLGLAGNTGELFF
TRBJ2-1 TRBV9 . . TGTGCCAGCAGCCTTTCTGGCAGTTACAATGAGCAGTTCTTC CASSLSGSYNEQFF
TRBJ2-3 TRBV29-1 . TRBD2 TGCAGCGTTGAATTCGCGGGGGGCAGGGATACGCAGTATTTT CSVEFAGGRDTQYF
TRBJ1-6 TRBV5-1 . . TGCGCCAGCAGCAGCGGGGGGGGTGCGTCACCCCTCCACTTT CASSSGGGASPLHF
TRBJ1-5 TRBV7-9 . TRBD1 TGTGCCAGCAGAGGGGACAGGGTTGGTCAGCCCCAGCATTTT CASRGDRVGQPQHF
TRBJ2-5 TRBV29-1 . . TGCAGCGCAGCGCGAGGGGGCCGGGGGGAGACCCAGTACTTC CSAARGGRGETQYF
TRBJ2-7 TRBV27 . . TGTGCCAGCAGTTTAGTTAGCGGTTCCTACGAGCAGTACTTC CASSLVSGSYEQYF
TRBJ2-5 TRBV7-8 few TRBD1 TGTGCCAGCAGCTCGAGAGGGACAGTCTTAACAGGGGAGACCCAGTACTTC CASSSRGTVLTGETQYF